This T cell receptor (beta chain) came from a study of early T cells in non-severe SARS-CoV-2 infection. Trimming at V came to 3 bases and at J to 5 bases, leaving 5 bases not matched to a gene. Germline CDR1 reads MDHEN; CDR2 reads SYDVKM. The CDR3 is made up of 15 amino acids. Researchers tagged individual cDNA molecules with unique molecular identifiers. MiXCR was run by TCRdb on the 5' RACE reads, yielding one entry per CDR3 protein. The profile covers about 80,000 distinct CDR3 sequences, with about 5% appearing a single time and around 7.8% taken by the ten largest. At least ten counts were recorded for this clonotype.

The source of this sequence is an adult who was a healthcare worker with PCR-confirmed SARS-CoV-2 infection or an uninfected control (not recorded which). The V gene is TRBV28, the J gene TRBJ2-1; 9 positions match TRBD2. This sample comprised whole blood, obtained at baseline. Here the CDR3 reads CASSFPGTSNNEQFF. CDR3 DNA sequence: TGTGCCAGCAGTTTTCCCGGGACTAGCAACAATGAGCAGTTCTTC.